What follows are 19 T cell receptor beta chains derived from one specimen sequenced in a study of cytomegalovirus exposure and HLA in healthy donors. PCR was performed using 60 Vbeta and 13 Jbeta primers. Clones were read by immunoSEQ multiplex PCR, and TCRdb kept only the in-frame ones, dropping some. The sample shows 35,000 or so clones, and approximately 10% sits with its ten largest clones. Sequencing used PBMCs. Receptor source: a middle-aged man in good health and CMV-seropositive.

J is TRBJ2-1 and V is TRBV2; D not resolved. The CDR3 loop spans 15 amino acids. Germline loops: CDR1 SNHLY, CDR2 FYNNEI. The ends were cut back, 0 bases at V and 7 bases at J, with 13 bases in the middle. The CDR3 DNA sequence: TGTGCCAGCAGTGAAGCGCCCGACCCGCGGAATGAGCAGTTCTTC. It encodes CASSEAPDPRNEQFF.

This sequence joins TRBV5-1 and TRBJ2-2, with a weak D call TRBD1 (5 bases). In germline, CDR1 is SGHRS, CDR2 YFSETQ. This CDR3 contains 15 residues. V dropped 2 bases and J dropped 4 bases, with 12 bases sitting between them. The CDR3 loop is CASSLEGAGTGELFF. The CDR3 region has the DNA TGCGCCAGCAGCTTAGAAGGGGCTGGCACCGGGGAGCTGTTTTTT.

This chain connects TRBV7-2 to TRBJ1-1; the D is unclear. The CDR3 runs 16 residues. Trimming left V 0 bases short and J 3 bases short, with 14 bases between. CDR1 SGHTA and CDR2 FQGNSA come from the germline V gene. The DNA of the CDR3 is TGTGCCAGCAGCTTAGCGCGAACGGGGTTAGACACTGAAGCTTTCTTT. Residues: CASSLARTGLDTEAFF.

CDR3 region: CASSLTSGRVFDEQYF. The DNA of the CDR3 is TGCGCCAGCAGCTTGACTAGCGGGAGGGTCTTCGACGAGCAGTACTTC. V is TRBV5-1 and J is TRBJ2-5; 13 nucleotides match TRBD2. The assigned J gene may be wrong: the sequence end matches TRBJ2-7 better. Germline V gene lookup returns CDR1 SGHRS and CDR2 YFSETQ. The CDR3 consists of 16 residues.

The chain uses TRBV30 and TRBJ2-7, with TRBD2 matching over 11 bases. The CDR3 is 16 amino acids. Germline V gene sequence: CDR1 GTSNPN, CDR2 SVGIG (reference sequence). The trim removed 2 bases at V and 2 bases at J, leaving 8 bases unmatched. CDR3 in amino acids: CAWSPPGTSGAYEQYF. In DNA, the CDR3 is TGTGCCTGGAGTCCCCCGGGGACTAGCGGTGCCTACGAGCAGTACTTC. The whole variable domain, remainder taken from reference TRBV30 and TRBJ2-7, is SQTIHQWPATLVQPVGSPLSLECTVEGTSNPNLYWYRQAAGRGLQLLFYSVGIGQISSEVPQNLSASRPQDRQFILSSKKLLLSDSGFYLCAWSPPGTSGAYEQYFGPGTRLTVT.

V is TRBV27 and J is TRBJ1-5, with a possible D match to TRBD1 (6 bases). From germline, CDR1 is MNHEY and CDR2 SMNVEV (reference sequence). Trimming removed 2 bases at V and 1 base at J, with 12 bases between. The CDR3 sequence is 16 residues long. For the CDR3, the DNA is TGTGCCAGCAGTTTAGATTCCAGGGGAAGCAATCAGCCCCAGCATTTT. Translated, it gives CASSLDSRGSNQPQHF.

The CDR3 DNA is TGTGCCAGCAGCGCCAGGGGCGGCACAGGTGTTCCAGATACGCAGTATTTT. Translated, it gives CASSARGGTGVPDTQYF. The rearrangement uses TRBV9 and TRBJ2-3; the D gene is possibly TRBD1 (6 bases). Per the germline V gene, CDR1 is SGDLS and CDR2 is YYNGEE. V was cut by 3 bases and J by 4 bases, with 21 bases left in between. The CDR3 spans 17 residues. Together with reference TRBV9 and TRBJ2-3, the CDR3 gives the full variable domain: DSGVTQTPKHLITATGQRVTLRCSPRSGDLSVYWYQQSLDQGLQFLIQYYNGEERAKGNILERFSAQQFPDLHSELNLSSLELGDSALYFCASSARGGTGVPDTQYFGPGTRLTVL.

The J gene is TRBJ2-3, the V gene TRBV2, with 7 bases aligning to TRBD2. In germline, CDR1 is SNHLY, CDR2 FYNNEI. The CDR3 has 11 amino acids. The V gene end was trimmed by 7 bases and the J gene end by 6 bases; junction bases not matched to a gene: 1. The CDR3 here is CASTGGDTQYF. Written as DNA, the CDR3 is TGTGCCAGCACCGGGGGGGATACGCAGTATTTT.

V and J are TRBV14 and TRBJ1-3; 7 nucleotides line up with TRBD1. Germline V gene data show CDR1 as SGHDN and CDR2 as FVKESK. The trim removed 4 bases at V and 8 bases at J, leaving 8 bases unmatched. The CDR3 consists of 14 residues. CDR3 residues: CASSLTGLLDTIYF. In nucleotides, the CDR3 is TGTGCCAGCAGCCTGACAGGGTTGTTGGACACCATATATTTT.

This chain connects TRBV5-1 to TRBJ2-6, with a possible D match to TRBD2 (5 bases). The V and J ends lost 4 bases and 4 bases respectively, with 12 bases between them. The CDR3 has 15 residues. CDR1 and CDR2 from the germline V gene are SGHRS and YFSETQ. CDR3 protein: CASSLTSSGANVLTF. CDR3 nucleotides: TGCGCCAGCAGCCTCACTAGTTCGGGGGCCAACGTCCTGACTTTC.

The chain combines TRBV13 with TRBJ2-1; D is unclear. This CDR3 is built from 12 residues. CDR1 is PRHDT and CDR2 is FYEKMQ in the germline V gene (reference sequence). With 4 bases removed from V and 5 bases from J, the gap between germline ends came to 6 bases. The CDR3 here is CASSSDNNEQFF. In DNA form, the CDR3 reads TGTGCCAGCAGCTCAGATAACAATGAGCAGTTCTTC.

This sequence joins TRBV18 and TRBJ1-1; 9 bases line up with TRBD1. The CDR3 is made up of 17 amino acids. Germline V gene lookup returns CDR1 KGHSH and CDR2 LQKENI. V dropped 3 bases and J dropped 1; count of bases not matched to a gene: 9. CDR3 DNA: TGTGCCAGCTCACCGGGACAGGGATGGTCTCCGAACACTGAAGCTTTCTTT. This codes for CASSPGQGWSPNTEAFF.

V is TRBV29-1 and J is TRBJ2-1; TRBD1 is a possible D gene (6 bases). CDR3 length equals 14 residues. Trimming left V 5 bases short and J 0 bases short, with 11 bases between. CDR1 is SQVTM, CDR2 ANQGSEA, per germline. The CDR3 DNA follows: TGCAGCGTTAGAGTGGGGGCCTCCTACAATGAGCAGTTCTTC. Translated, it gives CSVRVGASYNEQFF.

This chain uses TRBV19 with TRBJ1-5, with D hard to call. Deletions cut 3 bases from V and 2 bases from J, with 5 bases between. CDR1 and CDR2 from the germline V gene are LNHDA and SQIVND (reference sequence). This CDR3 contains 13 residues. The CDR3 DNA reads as TGTGCCAGTAGTATGCAGGGCAATCAGCCCCAGCATTTT. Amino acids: CASSMQGNQPQHF.

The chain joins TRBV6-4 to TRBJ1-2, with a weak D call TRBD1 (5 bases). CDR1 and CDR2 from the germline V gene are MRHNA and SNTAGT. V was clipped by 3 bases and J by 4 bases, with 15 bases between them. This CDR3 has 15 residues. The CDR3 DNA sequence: TGTGCCAGCAGTGAGGAGTGGGACGGGGGCTATGGCTACACCTTC. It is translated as CASSEEWDGGYGYTF.

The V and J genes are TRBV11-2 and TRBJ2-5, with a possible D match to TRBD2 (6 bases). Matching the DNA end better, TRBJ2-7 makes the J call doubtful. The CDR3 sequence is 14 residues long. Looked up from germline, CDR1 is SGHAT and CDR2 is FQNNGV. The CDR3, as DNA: TGTGCCAGCAGCCCAAGTGGAGGGACCTACGAGCAGTACTTC. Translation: CASSPSGGTYEQYF.

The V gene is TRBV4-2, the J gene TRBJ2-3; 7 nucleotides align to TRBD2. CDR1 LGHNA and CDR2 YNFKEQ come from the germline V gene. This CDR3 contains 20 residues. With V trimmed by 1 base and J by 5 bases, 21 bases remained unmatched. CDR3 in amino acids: CASSQGFLAAAGPEQDTQYF. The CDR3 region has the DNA TGTGCCAGCAGCCAAGGGTTCCTAGCGGCAGCGGGACCAGAACAAGATACGCAGTATTTT.

The DNA for the CDR3 is TGTGCCAGCAGCCAGGACAGCGACACCGGGGAGCTGTTTTTT. Translated: CASSQDSDTGELFF. The V gene is TRBV7-9, the J gene TRBJ2-2; D possibly corresponds to TRBD1 (6 bases). The germline CDR1 and CDR2 sequences are SEHNR and FQNEAQ (reference sequence). The V end was cut by 5 bases, the J end by 3 bases, with 10 bases between. This CDR3 spans 14 amino acids. Using reference TRBV7-9 and TRBJ2-2 for the parts outside the CDR3, the full variable domain is DTGVSQNPRHKITKRGQNVTFRCDPISEHNRLYWYRQTLGQGPEFLTYFQNEAQLEKSRLLSDRFSAERPKGSFSTLEIQRTEQGDSAMYLCASSQDSDTGELFFGEGSRLTVL.

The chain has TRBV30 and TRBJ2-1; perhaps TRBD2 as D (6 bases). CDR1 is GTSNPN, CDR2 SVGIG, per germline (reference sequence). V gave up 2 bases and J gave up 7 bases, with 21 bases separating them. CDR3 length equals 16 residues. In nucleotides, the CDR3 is TGTGCCTGGAGTCCTTCGGGACTCGGGAAGGGGAATGAGCAGTTCTTC. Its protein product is CAWSPSGLGKGNEQFF.